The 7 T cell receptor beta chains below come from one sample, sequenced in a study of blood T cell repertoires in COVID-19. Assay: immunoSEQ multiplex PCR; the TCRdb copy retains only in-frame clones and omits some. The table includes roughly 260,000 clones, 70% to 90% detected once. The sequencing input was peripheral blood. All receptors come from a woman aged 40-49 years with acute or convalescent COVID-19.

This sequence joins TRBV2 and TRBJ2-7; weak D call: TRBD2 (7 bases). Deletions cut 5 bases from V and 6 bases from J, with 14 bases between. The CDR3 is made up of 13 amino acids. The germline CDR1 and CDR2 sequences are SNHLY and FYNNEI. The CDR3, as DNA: TGTGCCAGCAGTTGGGGGGGCCGGTCCGAGCAGTACGTC. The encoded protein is CASSWGGRSEQYV.

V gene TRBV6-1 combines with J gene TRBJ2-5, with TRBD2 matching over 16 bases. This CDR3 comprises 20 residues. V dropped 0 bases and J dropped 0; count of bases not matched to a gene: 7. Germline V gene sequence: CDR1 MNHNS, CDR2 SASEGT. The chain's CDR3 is CASSEALGLAGGLYQETQYF. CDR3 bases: TGTGCCAGCAGTGAAGCGTTGGGACTAGCGGGGGGGTTATACCAAGAGACCCAGTACTTC.

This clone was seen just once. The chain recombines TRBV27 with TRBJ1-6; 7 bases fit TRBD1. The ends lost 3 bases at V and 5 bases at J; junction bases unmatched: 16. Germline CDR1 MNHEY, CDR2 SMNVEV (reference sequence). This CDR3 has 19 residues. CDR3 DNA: TGTGCCAGCAGTTTGACTCGCCCACGGACAGGCGGGAATAATTCACCCCTCCACTTT. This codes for CASSLTRPRTGGNNSPLHF.

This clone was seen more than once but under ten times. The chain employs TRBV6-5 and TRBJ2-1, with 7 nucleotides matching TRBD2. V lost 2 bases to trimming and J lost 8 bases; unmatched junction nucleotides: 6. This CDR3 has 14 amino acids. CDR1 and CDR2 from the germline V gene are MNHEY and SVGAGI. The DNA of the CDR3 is TGTGCCAGCAGTTACGGGGGGGATGGCTATGAGCAGTTCTTC. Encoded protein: CASSYGGDGYEQFF.

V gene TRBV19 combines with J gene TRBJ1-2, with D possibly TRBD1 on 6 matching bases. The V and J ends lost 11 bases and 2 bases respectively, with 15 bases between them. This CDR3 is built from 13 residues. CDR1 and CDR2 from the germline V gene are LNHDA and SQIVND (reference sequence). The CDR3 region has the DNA TGTGCCGTGTGGGCAGGGGCCAACTATGGCTACACCTTC. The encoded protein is CAVWAGANYGYTF.

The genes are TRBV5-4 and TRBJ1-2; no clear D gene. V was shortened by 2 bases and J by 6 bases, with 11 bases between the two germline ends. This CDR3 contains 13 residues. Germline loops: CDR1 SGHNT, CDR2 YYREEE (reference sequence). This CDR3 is CASSFAGGDGYTF. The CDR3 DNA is TGTGCCAGCAGCTTCGCAGGAGGAGATGGCTACACCTTC. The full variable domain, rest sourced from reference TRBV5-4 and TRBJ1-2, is ETGVTQSPTHLIKTRGQQVTLRCSSQSGHNTVSWYQQALGQGPQFIFQYYREEENGRGNFPPRFSGLQFPNYSSELNVNALELDDSALYLCASSFAGGDGYTFGSGTRLTVV.

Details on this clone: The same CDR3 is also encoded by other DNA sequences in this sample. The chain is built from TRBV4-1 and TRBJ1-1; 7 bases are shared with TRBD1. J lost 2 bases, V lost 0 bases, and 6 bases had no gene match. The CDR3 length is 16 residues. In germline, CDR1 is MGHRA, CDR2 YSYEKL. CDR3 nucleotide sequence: TGCGCCAGCAGCCAAGATCCAAGAGGGGGCAACACTGAAGCTTTCTTT. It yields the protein CASSQDPRGGNTEAFF.